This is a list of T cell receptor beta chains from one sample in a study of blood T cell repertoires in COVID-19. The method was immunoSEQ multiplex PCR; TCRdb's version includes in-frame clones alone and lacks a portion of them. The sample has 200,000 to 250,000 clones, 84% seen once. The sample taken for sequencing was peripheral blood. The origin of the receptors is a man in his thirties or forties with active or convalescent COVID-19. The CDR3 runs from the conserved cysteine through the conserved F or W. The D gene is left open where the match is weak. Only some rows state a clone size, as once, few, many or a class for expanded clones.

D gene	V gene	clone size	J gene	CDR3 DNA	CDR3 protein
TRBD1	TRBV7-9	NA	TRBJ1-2	TGTGCCAGCAGCTCAACAGGGGGCTATTATGGCTACACCTTC	CASSSTGGYYGYTF
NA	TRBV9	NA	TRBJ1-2	TGTGCCAGCAGTAGAGACCCCAGGGTGTTGGACTATGGCTACACCTTC	CASSRDPRVLDYGYTF
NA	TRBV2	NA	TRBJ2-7	TGTGCCAGTCACTCGGGGTCCTACGAGCAGTACTTC	CASHSGSYEQYF
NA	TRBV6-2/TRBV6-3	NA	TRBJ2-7	TGTGCCAGCAGTAGCCTCGGGGAGAACGAGCAGTACTTC	CASSSLGENEQYF
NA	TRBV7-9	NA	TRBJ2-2	TGTGCCAGCACCAGCGCGAAGCCGGTGCGGGGCGGGGAGCTGTTTTTT	CASTSAKPVRGGELFF
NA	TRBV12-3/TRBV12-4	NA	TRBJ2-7	TGTGCCAGCAGTTTCGGCCCGGGACAATCTTTC	CASSFGPGQSF
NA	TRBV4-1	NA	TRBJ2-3	TGCGCCAGCAGCCAAGGGGGGAGCGGGTATATCACAGATACGCAGTATTTT	CASSQGGSGYITDTQYF
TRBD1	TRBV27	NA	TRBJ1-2	TGTGCCAGCAGTATCGAACAGGGGGTGGATAACTATGGCTACACCTTC	CASSIEQGVDNYGYTF
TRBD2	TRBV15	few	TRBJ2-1	TGTGCCACCAGCAGAGATTGGGGGACTAGCGAGAACAATGAGCAGTTCTTC	CATSRDWGTSENNEQFF
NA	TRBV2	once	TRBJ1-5	TGTGCCAGCAGTGAATGGGCAGCCCCCAATCAGCCCCAGCATTTT	CASSEWAAPNQPQHF
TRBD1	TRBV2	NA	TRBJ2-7	TGTGCCAGCAGTGTTGGCCAGGGGGCCAACGAGCAGTACTTC	CASSVGQGANEQYF
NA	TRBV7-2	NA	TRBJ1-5	TGTGCCAGCAGCTTGGGGGGGGCTAATAGCAATCAGCCCCAGCATTTT	CASSLGGANSNQPQHF
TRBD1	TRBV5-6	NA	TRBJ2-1	TGTGCCAGCAGCTTGTCCCCCGACAGGGGGGCCAACGAGCAGTTCTTC	CASSLSPDRGANEQFF
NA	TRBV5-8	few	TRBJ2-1	TGTGCCAGCAGCTTGTGGGCGGGGCAAAAGGGGGAGCAGTTCTTC	CASSLWAGQKGEQFF
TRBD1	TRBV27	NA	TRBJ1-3	TGTGCCAGCAGTTTCGACAGGGACTCTGGAAACACCATATATTTT	CASSFDRDSGNTIYF
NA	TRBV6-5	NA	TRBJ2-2	TGTGCCAGCAGTCGACTTCGGGAGACTAACGGGGAGCTGTTTTTT	CASSRLRETNGELFF
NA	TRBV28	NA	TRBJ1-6	TGTGCCAGCCATGACTTAAGCTCCTATAATTCACCCCTCCACTTT	CASHDLSSYNSPLHF
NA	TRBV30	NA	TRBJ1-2	TGTGCCTGGAGTGGGACAGCGCCTTTACTCGGCTACACCTTC	CAWSGTAPLLGYTF
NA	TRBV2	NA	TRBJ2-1	TGTGCCAGCAGTGAAAGGACTCAGCCCGATGAGCAGTTCTTC	CASSERTQPDEQFF
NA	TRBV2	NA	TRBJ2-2	TGTGCCAGCAGTAGACAGAACACCGGGGAGCTGTTTTTT	CASSRQNTGELFF
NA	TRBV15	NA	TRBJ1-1	TGTGCCACCGGACATCTGAACACTGAAGCTTTCTTT	CATGHLNTEAFF
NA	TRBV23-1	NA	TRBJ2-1	TGCGCCAGCAGCTTTCCCCCCGGCAGGTACAATGAGCAGTTCTTC	CASSFPPGRYNEQFF
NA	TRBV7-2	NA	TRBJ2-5	TGTGCCAGCAGCTTAATGGGGACACTTCAAGAGACCCAGTACTTC	CASSLMGTLQETQYF
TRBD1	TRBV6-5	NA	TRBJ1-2	TGTGCCAGCAGTTACTCGATAGCAGGGGGCTATGGCTACACCTTC	CASSYSIAGGYGYTF
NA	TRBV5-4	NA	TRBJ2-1	TGTGCCAGCAGCTTGGGAATAGAATTGAATGAGCAGTTCTTC	CASSLGIELNEQFF
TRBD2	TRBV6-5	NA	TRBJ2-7	TGTGCCAGCAGTAGGGGACTAGCGGGCTTCGAGCAGTACTTC	CASSRGLAGFEQYF
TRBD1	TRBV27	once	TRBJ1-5	TGTGCCAGCAGTTTGTTACAGGGGGATCAGCCCCAGCATTTT	CASSLLQGDQPQHF
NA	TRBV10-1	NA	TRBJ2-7	TGCGCCAGCAGTGGGGGGGTCTCCTACGAGCAGTACTTC	CASSGGVSYEQYF
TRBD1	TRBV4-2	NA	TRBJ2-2	TGTGCCAGCAGCCCGGGACAGGGTAAGGACACCGGGGAGCTGTTTTTT	CASSPGQGKDTGELFF
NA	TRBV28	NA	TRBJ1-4	TGTGCCAGCAGTAAGCTCCCGGATGAAAAACTGTTTTTT	CASSKLPDEKLFF
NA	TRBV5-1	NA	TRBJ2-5	TGCGCCAGCAGCTTGGACGTTACCCGGGAAGAGACCCAGTACTTC	CASSLDVTREETQYF
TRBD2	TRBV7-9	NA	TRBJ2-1	TGTGCCAGCAGCTTGACTAGCGGAACTTACAATGAGCAGTTCTTC	CASSLTSGTYNEQFF
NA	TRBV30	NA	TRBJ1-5	TGTGCCTGGAGTTCGGGATTGGATCAGCCCCAGCATTTT	CAWSSGLDQPQHF
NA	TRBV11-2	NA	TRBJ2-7	TGTGCCAGCAGCTCCCCCCGCAGGGGCAACGAGCAGTACTTC	CASSSPRRGNEQYF